This T cell receptor (beta chain) was captured by sequencing in a study of cytomegalovirus exposure and HLA in healthy donors. Study overall: Sequencing of 150 million to 200 million T cells in an earlier analysis found 100 million or so unique TCR beta sequences.

With regard to this clone: The antigen is undetermined.

Germline values: CDR1 LGHNA, CDR2 YSLEER. Trimming cost V 6 bases and J 5 bases; bases outside gene matches: 11. There are 15 residues in the CDR3. The study ran its PCR with 60 Vbeta and 13 Jbeta primers. The method was immunoSEQ multiplex PCR; TCRdb's version includes in-frame clones alone and lacks a portion of them. The sample shows about 120,000 clones, 77% of them seen only once. Study results and limitations: More than 15,000 TCR beta sequences were associated with HLA alleles at 0.05 false discovery rate in a later analysis. Analyzed later, association rates of TCRs varied across HLA loci, with DRB1 most and HLA-C fewest.

The chain has TRBV4-3 and TRBJ2-5; 8 bases are shared with TRBD2. The sample consisted of PBMCs. The sequence derives from a man aged 35 to 55 in good health and CMV-seropositive. The CDR3: CASSPSRGGRETQYF. In DNA, the CDR3 is TGCGCCAGCAGTCCTAGCCGGGGGGGGCGTGAGACCCAGTACTTC.